The rows below give T cell receptor beta chains drawn from one sample of a study of blood T cell repertoires in COVID-19. TCRdb's table, derived via immunoSEQ multiplex PCR, lists solely in-frame clones and lacks some. The table has 100,000 to 120,000 clones, under 80% seen once. The sample taken for sequencing was peripheral blood. Every receptor here comes from a woman between 65 and 79 years old with acute or convalescent COVID-19. Both conserved end residues are part of each CDR3. A D gene is named only where the DNA matches it firmly. Not every row has a clone size; where given, it reads once, few, many or a size class.

TGTGCCAGCAGCTTACCCAGCCGGAGAGGTACCGGGGAGCTGTTTTTT,CASSLPSRRGTGELFF,TRBJ2-2,NA,NA,TRBV7-2
TGTGCCAGCAGCGCACAGGGCCGTTTTGGGGATGGCTACACCTTC,CASSAQGRFGDGYTF,TRBJ1-2,NA,once,TRBV14
TGCGCCAGCAGCCACCCCGGACAGGGGTTCACAGATACGCAGTATTTT,CASSHPGQGFTDTQYF,TRBJ2-3,TRBD1,NA,TRBV4-1
TGCGCCAGCAGCTTGGTCCTGGCTAGGACTGAAGCTTTCTTT,CASSLVLARTEAFF,TRBJ1-1,NA,NA,TRBV5-1
TGTGCCAGCAGCCCCGGGGGGAACACTGAAGCTTTCTTT,CASSPGGNTEAFF,TRBJ1-1,NA,NA,TRBV6-5
TGCGCCAGCAGCTTTCAATCGGGACAGGGAGCTGGGGCCAACGTCCTGACTTTC,CASSFQSGQGAGANVLTF,TRBJ2-6,TRBD1,NA,TRBV5-1
TGTGCCAGTAGTATAGTGCAGGGGGCGGCCAATGAGCAGTTCTTC,CASSIVQGAANEQFF,TRBJ2-1,TRBD1,NA,TRBV19
TGTGCCAGCATTCAGAGGGCAGGCCAGACCTACGAGCAGTACTTC,CASIQRAGQTYEQYF,TRBJ2-7,NA,NA,TRBV21-1
TGTGCCAGCCTGTTCCGGACTAGCGGATATGAGCAGTTCTTC,CASLFRTSGYEQFF,TRBJ2-1,TRBD2,NA,TRBV2
TGTGCCAGCAGCTCCACTTGGACAGCAACTAATGAAAAACTGTTTTTT,CASSSTWTATNEKLFF,TRBJ1-4,NA,NA,TRBV11-2
TGCGCCAGCGGGACCACAGGGGCCTCTGGAAACACCATATATTTT,CASGTTGASGNTIYF,TRBJ1-3,TRBD1,NA,TRBV5-1
TGTGCCAGCAGCCCCTACCAAGAGACCCAGTACTTC,CASSPYQETQYF,TRBJ2-5,NA,NA,TRBV9
TGTGCCAGCAGCTCAAGGTACACAGGCACTAACTATGGCTACACCTTC,CASSSRYTGTNYGYTF,TRBJ1-2,NA,NA,TRBV7-2
TGCGCCAGCAGCCATATGGATTTCGGGTCCGGCCAGCCCCAGCATTTT,CASSHMDFGSGQPQHF,TRBJ1-5,NA,NA,TRBV4-1
TGTGCCAGCAGCTTACGGCCGGGACATCTTAACCAGCCCCAGCATTTT,CASSLRPGHLNQPQHF,TRBJ1-5,NA,few,TRBV5-8
TGTGCCAGCAGTTACGGCGGGTCATTGAACACTGAAGCTTTCTTT,CASSYGGSLNTEAFF,TRBJ1-1,NA,NA,TRBV6-5